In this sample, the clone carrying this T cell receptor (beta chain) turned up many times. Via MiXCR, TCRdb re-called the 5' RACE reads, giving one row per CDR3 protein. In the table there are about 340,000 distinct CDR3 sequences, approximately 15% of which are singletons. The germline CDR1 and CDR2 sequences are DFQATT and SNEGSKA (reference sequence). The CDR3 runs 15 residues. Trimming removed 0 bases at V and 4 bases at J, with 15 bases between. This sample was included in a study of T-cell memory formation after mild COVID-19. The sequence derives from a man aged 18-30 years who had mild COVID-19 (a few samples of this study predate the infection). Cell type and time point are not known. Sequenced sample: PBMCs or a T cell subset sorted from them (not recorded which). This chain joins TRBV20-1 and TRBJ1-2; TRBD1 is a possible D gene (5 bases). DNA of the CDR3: TGCAGTGCTAGAGATTGGGGCGGAGACCTCTATGGCTACACCTTC. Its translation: CSARDWGGDLYGYTF.